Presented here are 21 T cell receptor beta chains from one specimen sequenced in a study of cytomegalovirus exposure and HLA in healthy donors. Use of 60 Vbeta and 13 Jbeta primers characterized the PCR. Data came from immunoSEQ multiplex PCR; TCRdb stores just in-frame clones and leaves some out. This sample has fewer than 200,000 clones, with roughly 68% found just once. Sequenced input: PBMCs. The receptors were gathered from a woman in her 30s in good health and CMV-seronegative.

CDR3 amino acids: CASSQDLSGQSKPYGYTF. The DNA for the CDR3 is TGCGCCAGCAGCCAAGATCTTAGTGGGCAGTCTAAACCCTATGGCTACACCTTC. The gene calls are TRBV4-3 and TRBJ1-2, with no clear D. CDR1 and CDR2 (germline): LGHNA, YSLEER. The CDR3 runs to 18 residues. V was cut by 0 bases and J by 4 bases, with 21 bases left in between.

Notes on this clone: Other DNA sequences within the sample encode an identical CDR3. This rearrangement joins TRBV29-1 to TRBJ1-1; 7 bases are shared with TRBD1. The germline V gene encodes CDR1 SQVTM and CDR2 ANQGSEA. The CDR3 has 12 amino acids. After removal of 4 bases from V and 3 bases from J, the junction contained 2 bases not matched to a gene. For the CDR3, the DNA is TGCAGCGTTGGTCAGGGGGACACTGAAGCTTTCTTT. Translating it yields CSVGQGDTEAFF. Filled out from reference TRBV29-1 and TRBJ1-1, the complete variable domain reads SAVISQKPSRDICQRGTSLTIQCQVDSQVTMMFWYRQQPGQSLTLIATANQGSEATYESGFVIDKFPISRPNLTFSTLTVSNMSPEDSSIYLCSVGQGDTEAFFGQGTRLTVV.

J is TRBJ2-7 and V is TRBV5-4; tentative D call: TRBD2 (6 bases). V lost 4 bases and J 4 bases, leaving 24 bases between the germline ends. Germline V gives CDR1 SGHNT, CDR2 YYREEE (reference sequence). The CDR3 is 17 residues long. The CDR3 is CASSRELSSVGIYEQYF. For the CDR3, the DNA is TGTGCCAGCAGCCGAGAACTCTCTAGCGTTGGCATATACGAGCAGTACTTC.

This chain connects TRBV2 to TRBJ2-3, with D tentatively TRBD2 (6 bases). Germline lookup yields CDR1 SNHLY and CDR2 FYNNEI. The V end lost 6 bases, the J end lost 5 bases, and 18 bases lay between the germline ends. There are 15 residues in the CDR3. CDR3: CASSLRRGGLDTQYF. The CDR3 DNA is TGTGCCAGCAGCCTCCGGCGGGGAGGATTAGATACGCAGTATTTT. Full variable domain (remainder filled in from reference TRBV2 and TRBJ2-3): EPEVTQTPSHQVTQMGQEVILRCVPISNHLYFYWYRQILGQKVEFLVSFYNNEISEKSEIFDDQFSVERPDGSNFTLKIRSTKLEDSAMYFCASSLRRGGLDTQYFGPGTRLTVL.

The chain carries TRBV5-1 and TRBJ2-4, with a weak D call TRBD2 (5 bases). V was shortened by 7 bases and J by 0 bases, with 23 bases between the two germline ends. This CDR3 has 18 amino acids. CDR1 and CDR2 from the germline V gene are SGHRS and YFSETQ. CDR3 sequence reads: CASGPTSQRILAKNIQYF. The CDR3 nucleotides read TGCGCCAGCGGGCCAACCTCCCAGCGGATCCTAGCCAAAAACATTCAGTACTTC.

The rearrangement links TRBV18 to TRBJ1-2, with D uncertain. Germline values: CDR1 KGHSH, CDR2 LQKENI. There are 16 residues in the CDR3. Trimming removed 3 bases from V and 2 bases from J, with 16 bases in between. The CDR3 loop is CASSPAGLQGNYGYTF. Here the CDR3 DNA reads TGTGCCAGCTCACCTGCGGGCCTTCAAGGAAACTATGGCTACACCTTC.

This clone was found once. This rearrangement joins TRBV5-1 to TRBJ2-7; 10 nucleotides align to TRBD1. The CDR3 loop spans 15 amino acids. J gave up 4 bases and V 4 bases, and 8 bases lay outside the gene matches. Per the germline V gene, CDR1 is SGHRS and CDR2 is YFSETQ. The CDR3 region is CASSPGGTGAYEQYF. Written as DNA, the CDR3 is TGCGCCAGCAGCCCAGGCGGGACAGGGGCGTACGAGCAGTACTTC.

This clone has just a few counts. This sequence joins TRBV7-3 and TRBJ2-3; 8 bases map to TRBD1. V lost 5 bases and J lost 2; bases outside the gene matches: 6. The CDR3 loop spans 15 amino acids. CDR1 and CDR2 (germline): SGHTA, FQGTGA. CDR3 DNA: TGTGCCAGCAGCCCCGGGACAGGCGTCACAGATACGCAGTATTTT. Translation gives CASSPGTGVTDTQYF.

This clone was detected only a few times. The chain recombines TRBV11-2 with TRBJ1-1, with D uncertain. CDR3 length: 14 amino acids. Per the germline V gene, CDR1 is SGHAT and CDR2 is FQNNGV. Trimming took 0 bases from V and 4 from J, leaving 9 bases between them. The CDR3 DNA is TGTGCCAGCAGCTTAGACAGGTCGTTCACTGAAGCTTTCTTT. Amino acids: CASSLDRSFTEAFF.

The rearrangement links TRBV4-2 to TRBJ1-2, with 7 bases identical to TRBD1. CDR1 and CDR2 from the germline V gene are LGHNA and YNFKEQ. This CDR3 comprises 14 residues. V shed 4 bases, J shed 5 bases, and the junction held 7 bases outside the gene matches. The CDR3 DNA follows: TGTGCCAGCAGCCCCCCGACAGGGAGGTATGGCTACACCTTC. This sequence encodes CASSPPTGRYGYTF.

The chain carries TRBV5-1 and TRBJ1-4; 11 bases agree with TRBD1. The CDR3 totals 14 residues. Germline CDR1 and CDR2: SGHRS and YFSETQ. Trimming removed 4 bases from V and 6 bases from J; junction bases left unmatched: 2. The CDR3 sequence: CASSPGQGDEKLFF. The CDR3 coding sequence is TGCGCCAGCAGCCCGGGACAGGGGGATGAAAAACTGTTTTTT.

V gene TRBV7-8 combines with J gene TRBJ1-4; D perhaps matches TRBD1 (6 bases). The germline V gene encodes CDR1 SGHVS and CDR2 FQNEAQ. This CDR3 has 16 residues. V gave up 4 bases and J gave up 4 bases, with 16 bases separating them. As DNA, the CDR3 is TGTGCCAGCAGCTATAATCAGGGACAAAGTAATGAAAAACTGTTTTTT. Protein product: CASSYNQGQSNEKLFF.

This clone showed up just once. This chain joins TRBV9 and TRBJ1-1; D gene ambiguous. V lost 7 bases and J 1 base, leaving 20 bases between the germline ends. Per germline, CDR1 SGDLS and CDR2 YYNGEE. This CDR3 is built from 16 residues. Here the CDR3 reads CASPGVAGATNTEAFF. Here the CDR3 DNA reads TGTGCCAGCCCCGGGGTTGCGGGAGCGACGAACACTGAAGCTTTCTTT.

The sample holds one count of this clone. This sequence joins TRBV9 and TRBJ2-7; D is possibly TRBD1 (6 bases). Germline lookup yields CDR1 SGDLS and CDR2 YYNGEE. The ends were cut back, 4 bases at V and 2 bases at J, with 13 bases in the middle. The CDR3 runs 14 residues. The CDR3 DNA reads TGTGCCAGCAGCCCCGAGGGGGTTGCCTACGAGCAGTACTTC. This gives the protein CASSPEGVAYEQYF.

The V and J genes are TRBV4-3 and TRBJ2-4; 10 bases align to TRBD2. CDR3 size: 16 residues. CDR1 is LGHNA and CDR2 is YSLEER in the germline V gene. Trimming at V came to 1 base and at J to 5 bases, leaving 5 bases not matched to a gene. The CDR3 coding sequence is TGCGCCAGCAGCCAAGGTCTAGCGGGAGCGGAAAACATTCAGTACTTC. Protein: CASSQGLAGAENIQYF.

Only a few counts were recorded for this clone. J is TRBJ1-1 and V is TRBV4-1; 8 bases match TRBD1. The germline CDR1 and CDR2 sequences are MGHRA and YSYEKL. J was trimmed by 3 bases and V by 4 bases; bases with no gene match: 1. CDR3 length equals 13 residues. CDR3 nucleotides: TGCGCCAGCAGCCTGACAGGGGACACTGAAGCTTTCTTT. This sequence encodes CASSLTGDTEAFF.

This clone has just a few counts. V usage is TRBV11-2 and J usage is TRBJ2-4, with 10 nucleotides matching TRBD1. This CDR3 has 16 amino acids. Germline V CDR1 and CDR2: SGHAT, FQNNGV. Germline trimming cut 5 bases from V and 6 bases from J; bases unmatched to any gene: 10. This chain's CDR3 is CASSPDRGILGNIQYF. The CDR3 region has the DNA TGTGCCAGCAGCCCGGACAGGGGGATTTTGGGAAACATTCAGTACTTC.

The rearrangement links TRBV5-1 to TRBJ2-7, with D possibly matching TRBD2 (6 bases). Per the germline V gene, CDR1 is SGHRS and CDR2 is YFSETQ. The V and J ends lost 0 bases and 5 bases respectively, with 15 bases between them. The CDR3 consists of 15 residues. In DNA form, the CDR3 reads TGCGCCAGCAGCTTGGCCGGCGTGGGAGGCCACGAGCAGTACTTC. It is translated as CASSLAGVGGHEQYF.

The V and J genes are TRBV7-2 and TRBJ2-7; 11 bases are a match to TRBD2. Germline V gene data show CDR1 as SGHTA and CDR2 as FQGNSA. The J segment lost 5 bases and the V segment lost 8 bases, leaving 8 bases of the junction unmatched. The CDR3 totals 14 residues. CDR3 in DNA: TGTGCCAGCGGTTTAGCGGGAGGGCCAGACGAGCAGTACTTC. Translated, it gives CASGLAGGPDEQYF.

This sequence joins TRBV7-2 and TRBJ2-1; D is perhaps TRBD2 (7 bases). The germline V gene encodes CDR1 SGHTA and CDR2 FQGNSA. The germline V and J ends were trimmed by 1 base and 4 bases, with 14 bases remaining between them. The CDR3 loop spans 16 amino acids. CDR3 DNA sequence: TGTGCCAGCAGCTTAGATGGGGGGGGCCATTACAATGAGCAGTTCTTC. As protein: CASSLDGGGHYNEQFF.

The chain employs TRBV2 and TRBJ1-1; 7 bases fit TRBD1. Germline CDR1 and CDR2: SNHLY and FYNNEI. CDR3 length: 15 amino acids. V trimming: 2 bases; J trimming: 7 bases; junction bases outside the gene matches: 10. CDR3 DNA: TGTGCCAGCAGTGAATTGGGCTCAGGGGGTGGTGAAGCTTTCTTT. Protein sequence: CASSELGSGGGEAFF.